This is a list of T cell receptor beta chains from one sample in a study of identical twins. From the 5' RACE reads, TCRdb called clonotypes with MiXCR, one entry per CDR3 protein. The sample records approximately 680,000 distinct CDR3 sequences, roughly 6.6% being singletons. The sample was also linked to a second study, of yellow fever vaccine responses in identical twins.

Sequencing was performed on PBMCs. Source of these receptors: a woman younger than 35 in good health. Each CDR3 is given with its conserved first and last residue. The D gene is left open where the match is weak. Some rows have no size entry. The others give once, few or many, or a class for an expanded clone.

J: TRBJ2-1
size: few
V: TRBV3-1
D: NA
DNA: TGTGCCAGCAGCTCCCGGGACCAATACAATGAGCAGTTCTTC
CDR3: CASSSRDQYNEQFF

J: TRBJ2-7
size: NA
V: TRBV10-3
D: NA
DNA: TGTGCCATCAACGAGGGTACTGGGGCCTACGAGCAGTACTTC
CDR3: CAINEGTGAYEQYF

J: TRBJ2-5
size: NA
V: TRBV20-1
D: NA
DNA: TGCAGTGCTAGAGATGAATTCCAGGGAGCCCAAGAGACCCAGTACTTC
CDR3: CSARDEFQGAQETQYF

J: TRBJ2-3
size: NA
V: TRBV7-2
D: NA
DNA: TGTGCCAGCAGCTTACACGGACTCGGGGAAGATACGCAGTATTTT
CDR3: CASSLHGLGEDTQYF

J: TRBJ2-1
size: NA
V: TRBV20-1
D: TRBD2
DNA: TGCAGTGCTAGAAGGGGTGGACTAGCGGGAGAGGGTGAGCAGTTCTTC
CDR3: CSARRGGLAGEGEQFF

J: TRBJ1-1
size: few
V: TRBV7-9
D: TRBD1
DNA: TGTGCCAGCAGCTACCTGGGACAGGGGGCTGGCACTGAAGCTTTCTTT
CDR3: CASSYLGQGAGTEAFF

J: TRBJ1-1
size: many
V: TRBV18
D: NA
DNA: TGTGCCAGCTCCCAAGGACGTGACACTGAAGCTTTCTTT
CDR3: CASSQGRDTEAFF

J: TRBJ2-2
size: many
V: TRBV5-6
D: TRBD1
DNA: TGTGCCAGCGGTAGGGGGCGAACCGGGGAGCTGTTTTTT
CDR3: CASGRGRTGELFF

J: TRBJ2-1
size: many
V: TRBV7-9
D: TRBD1
DNA: TGTGCCAGCAGACAGGGACAGAGCTCCTACAATGAGCAGTTCTTC
CDR3: CASRQGQSSYNEQFF

J: TRBJ2-5
size: NA
V: TRBV6-8
D: TRBD1
DNA: TGTGCCAGATCTTACGGGACAGGGAAAGAGACCCAGTACTTC
CDR3: CARSYGTGKETQYF

J: TRBJ1-5
size: once
V: TRBV10-3
D: NA
DNA: TGTGCCATCAATCCAGACCTTGCTCAGCCCCAGCATTTT
CDR3: CAINPDLAQPQHF

J: TRBJ2-1
size: few
V: TRBV4-1
D: NA
DNA: TGCGCCAGCAGCCAAGATAAGGTGTCCTACAATGAGCAGTTCTTC
CDR3: CASSQDKVSYNEQFF

J: TRBJ1-6
size: many
V: TRBV2
D: NA
DNA: TGTGCCAGCAGGGCCGACAGCCATAATTCACCCCTCCACTTT
CDR3: CASRADSHNSPLHF

J: TRBJ1-2
size: NA
V: TRBV4-1
D: NA
DNA: TGCGCCAGCAGCCAAGACACAAGGCCAAGGATGGACTATGGCTACACCTTC
CDR3: CASSQDTRPRMDYGYTF

J: TRBJ1-1
size: few
V: TRBV3-1
D: TRBD1
DNA: TGTGCCAGCAGCCACCGTTGGACAGGGGGCATTGAAGCTTTCTTT
CDR3: CASSHRWTGGIEAFF

J: TRBJ2-2
size: few
V: TRBV20-1
D: TRBD1
DNA: TGCAGTGCTCCGACAGGGCTGAGCACCGGGGAGCTGTTTTTT
CDR3: CSAPTGLSTGELFF

J: TRBJ2-4
size: NA
V: TRBV20-1
D: TRBD1
DNA: TGCAGTGCCTGGCGGACAGGGTCCAAAAACATTCAGTACTTC
CDR3: CSAWRTGSKNIQYF

J: TRBJ1-5
size: NA
V: TRBV28
D: NA
DNA: TGTGCCAGCAGTTTAGTGGGCCTGGATAGCAATCAGCCCCAGCATTTT
CDR3: CASSLVGLDSNQPQHF

J: TRBJ2-3
size: many
V: TRBV12-3/TRBV12-4
D: NA
DNA: TGTGCCAGCAGTTGGTCAGGCACAGATACGCAGTATTTT
CDR3: CASSWSGTDTQYF

J: TRBJ2-3
size: many
V: TRBV12-3/TRBV12-4
D: TRBD2
DNA: TGTGCCAGCAGTTTGGTTAGCGGGAGGGCCACAGATACGCAGTATTTT
CDR3: CASSLVSGRATDTQYF

J: TRBJ1-1
size: few
V: TRBV20-1
D: NA
DNA: TGCAGTGCTAGAGCGGCGGACAGTGGGGACACTGAAGCTTTCTTT
CDR3: CSARAADSGDTEAFF

J: TRBJ2-1
size: NA
V: TRBV7-9
D: NA
DNA: TGTGCCAGCAGCTCCGACGTGGCACCGTACAATGAGCAGTTCTTC
CDR3: CASSSDVAPYNEQFF

J: TRBJ1-5
size: many
V: TRBV12-3/TRBV12-4
D: NA
DNA: TGTGCCAGCAGTTTAAGGGGTCCCCAGCCCCAGCATTTT
CDR3: CASSLRGPQPQHF

J: TRBJ2-3
size: NA
V: TRBV25-1
D: NA
DNA: TGTGCCAGCAGTGAAAAGGGTCAGGGTCGGGGCACAGATACGCAGTATTTT
CDR3: CASSEKGQGRGTDTQYF

J: TRBJ1-1
size: NA
V: TRBV3-1
D: NA
DNA: TGTGCCAGCAGCCAAGATGGGGGGCTTGAAGCTTTCTTT
CDR3: CASSQDGGLEAFF

J: TRBJ2-2
size: NA
V: TRBV20-1
D: NA
DNA: TGCAGTGCTAGAGACAGACAGATCACCGGGGAGCTGTTTTTT
CDR3: CSARDRQITGELFF

J: TRBJ2-7
size: NA
V: TRBV20-1
D: NA
DNA: TGCAGTGCTTGTCGGGACTCAAACTACGAGCAGTACTTC
CDR3: CSACRDSNYEQYF

J: TRBJ1-2
size: many
V: TRBV3-1
D: NA
DNA: TGTGCCAGCAGCCAACTCGCTGGGGGGAACTATGGCTACACCTTC
CDR3: CASSQLAGGNYGYTF

J: TRBJ1-6
size: few
V: TRBV9
D: NA
DNA: TGTGCCAGCAGCCGACAGTCCAATAATTCACCCCTCCACTTT
CDR3: CASSRQSNNSPLHF

J: TRBJ2-1
size: once
V: TRBV12-3/TRBV12-4
D: NA
DNA: TGTGCCAGCAGGGACGGCAGGTCGGCCAATGAGCAGTTCTTC
CDR3: CASRDGRSANEQFF

J: TRBJ2-1
size: many
V: TRBV12-3/TRBV12-4
D: TRBD1
DNA: TGTGCCAGCTTCTTGGTTGGGACAGGGCCCAATGAGCAGTTCTTC
CDR3: CASFLVGTGPNEQFF

J: TRBJ2-2
size: many
V: TRBV4-1
D: NA
DNA: TGCGCCAGCAGCCAAGAGGGCAGGGAGCTGTTTTTT
CDR3: CASSQEGRELFF

J: TRBJ2-2
size: NA
V: TRBV6-2/TRBV6-3
D: NA
DNA: TGTGCCAGCAGCGAATGGGACCCCGCGGACAGAAACACCGGGGAGCTGTTTTTT
CDR3: CASSEWDPADRNTGELFF

J: TRBJ2-1
size: many
V: TRBV12-3/TRBV12-4
D: TRBD1
DNA: TGTGCCAGCAGTCTCAGGGGGCGGTACAATGAGCAGTTCTTC
CDR3: CASSLRGRYNEQFF

J: TRBJ1-5
size: few
V: TRBV28
D: NA
DNA: TGTGCCAGCAGACTATCCAACAATCAGCCCCAGCATTTT
CDR3: CASRLSNNQPQHF

J: TRBJ1-6
size: NA
V: TRBV19
D: TRBD1
DNA: TGTGCCAGTATGGGACAGGGGGCCCGGACCTATAATTCACCCCTCCACTTT
CDR3: CASMGQGARTYNSPLHF

J: TRBJ2-7
size: many
V: TRBV4-1
D: TRBD1
DNA: TGCGCCAGCAGCCAAACCGGGACAGGGGCCTACGAGCAGTACTTC
CDR3: CASSQTGTGAYEQYF

J: TRBJ2-1
size: many
V: TRBV7-9
D: NA
DNA: TGTGCCAGCAGCTTAGGTGGATCACGACAAGATGAGCAGTTCTTC
CDR3: CASSLGGSRQDEQFF

J: TRBJ1-2
size: NA
V: TRBV15
D: NA
DNA: TGTGCCACCAGCCCGCAGGGCGGGGAATGGGTCTATGGCTACACCTTC
CDR3: CATSPQGGEWVYGYTF

J: TRBJ2-5
size: NA
V: TRBV5-1
D: NA
DNA: TGCGCCAGCAGCTTGTTTGGGTACCAAGAGACCCAGTACTTC
CDR3: CASSLFGYQETQYF

J: TRBJ1-4
size: many
V: TRBV7-2
D: NA
DNA: TGTGCCAGCAGCTCCTCAATGGTCGTGTATGAAAAACTGTTTTTT
CDR3: CASSSSMVVYEKLFF

J: TRBJ2-3
size: few
V: TRBV7-9
D: TRBD1
DNA: TGTGCCAGCAGCCCCCACACAGGGGGCGCAGATACGCAGTATTTT
CDR3: CASSPHTGGADTQYF

J: TRBJ2-1
size: few
V: TRBV7-2
D: NA
DNA: TGTGCCAGCAGCCTCGCCCGACTTAGCTACAATGAGCAGTTCTTC
CDR3: CASSLARLSYNEQFF

J: TRBJ1-1
size: NA
V: TRBV4-1
D: NA
DNA: TGCGCCAGCAGCCAAGTAGGAGGGCAGGAAGCTTTCTTT
CDR3: CASSQVGGQEAFF

J: TRBJ2-1
size: NA
V: TRBV12-3/TRBV12-4
D: NA
DNA: TGTGCCAGCTTACTCCGGCCGAACAATGAGCAGTTCTTC
CDR3: CASLLRPNNEQFF

J: TRBJ2-5
size: few
V: TRBV11-2
D: NA
DNA: TGTGCCAGCAGCTCTCTTAGAGGCTTTCAAGAGACCCAGTACTTC
CDR3: CASSSLRGFQETQYF

J: TRBJ2-2
size: NA
V: TRBV3-1
D: NA
DNA: TGTGCCAGTGGGTCGAGGGGGAGGACCGGGGAGCTGTTTTTT
CDR3: CASGSRGRTGELFF

J: TRBJ2-1
size: few
V: TRBV12-3/TRBV12-4
D: TRBD2
DNA: TGTGCCAGCAGTTTTCAGCGGGGGTACAATGAGCAGTTCTTC
CDR3: CASSFQRGYNEQFF

J: TRBJ2-1
size: NA
V: TRBV14
D: NA
DNA: TGTGCCAGCACCGCGGGTTGGGGGTATGAGCAGTTCTTC
CDR3: CASTAGWGYEQFF

J: TRBJ2-7
size: many
V: TRBV20-1
D: NA
DNA: TGCAGTGCCCCATCGAGTGGATACGAGCAGTACTTC
CDR3: CSAPSSGYEQYF

J: TRBJ1-2
size: many
V: TRBV7-2
D: NA
DNA: TGTGCCAGCAGCTTAGATCCAGCGAACTATGGCTACACCTTC
CDR3: CASSLDPANYGYTF